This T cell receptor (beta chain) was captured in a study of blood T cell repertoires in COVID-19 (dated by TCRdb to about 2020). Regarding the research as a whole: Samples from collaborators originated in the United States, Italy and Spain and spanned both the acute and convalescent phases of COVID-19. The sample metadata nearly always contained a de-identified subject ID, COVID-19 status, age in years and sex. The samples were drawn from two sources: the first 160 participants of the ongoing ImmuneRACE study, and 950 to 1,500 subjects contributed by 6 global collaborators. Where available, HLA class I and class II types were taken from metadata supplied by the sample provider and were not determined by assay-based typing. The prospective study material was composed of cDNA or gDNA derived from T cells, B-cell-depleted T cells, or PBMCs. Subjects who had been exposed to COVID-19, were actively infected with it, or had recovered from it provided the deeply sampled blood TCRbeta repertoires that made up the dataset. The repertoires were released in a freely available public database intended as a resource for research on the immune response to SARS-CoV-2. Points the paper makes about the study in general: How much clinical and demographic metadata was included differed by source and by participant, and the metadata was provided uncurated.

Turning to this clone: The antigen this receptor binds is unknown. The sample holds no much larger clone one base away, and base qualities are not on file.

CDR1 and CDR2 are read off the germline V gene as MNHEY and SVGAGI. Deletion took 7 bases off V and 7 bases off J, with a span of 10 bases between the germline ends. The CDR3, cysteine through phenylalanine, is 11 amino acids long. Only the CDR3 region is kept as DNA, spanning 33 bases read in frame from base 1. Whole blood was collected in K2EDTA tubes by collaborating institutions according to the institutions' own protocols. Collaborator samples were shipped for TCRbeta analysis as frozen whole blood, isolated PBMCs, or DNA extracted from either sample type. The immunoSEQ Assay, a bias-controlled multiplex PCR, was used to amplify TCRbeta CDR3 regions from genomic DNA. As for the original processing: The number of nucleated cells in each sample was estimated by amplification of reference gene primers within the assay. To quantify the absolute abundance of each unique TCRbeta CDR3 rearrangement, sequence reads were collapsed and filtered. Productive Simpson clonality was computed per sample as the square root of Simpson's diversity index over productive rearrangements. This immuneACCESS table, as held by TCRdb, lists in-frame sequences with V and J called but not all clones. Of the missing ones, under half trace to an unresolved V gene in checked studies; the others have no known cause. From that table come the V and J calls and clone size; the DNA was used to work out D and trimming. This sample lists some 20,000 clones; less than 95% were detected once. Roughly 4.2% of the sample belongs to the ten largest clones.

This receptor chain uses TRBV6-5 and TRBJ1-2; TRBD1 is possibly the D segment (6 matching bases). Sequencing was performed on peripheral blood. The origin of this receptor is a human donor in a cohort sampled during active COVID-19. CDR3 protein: CASTEGGGYTF. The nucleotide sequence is TGTGCCAGCACCGAAGGGGGTGGCTACACCTTC.